This section outlines one TCR beta chain sequence together with its context. Its antigen has not been determined. The record has no base qualities; no much larger clone is one base away. At one collaborating source in Seattle, patients were enrolled during active infection and were followed longitudinally through the course of disease. Whole blood was collected in K2EDTA tubes by collaborating institutions according to the institutions' own protocols. For TCRbeta analysis, collaborators shipped samples in one of three forms: frozen whole blood, isolated PBMCs, or DNA extracted from either of those sample types. The immunoSEQ Assay, a bias-controlled multiplex PCR, was used to amplify TCRbeta CDR3 regions from genomic DNA. Concerning the study's data processing: Nucleated cell counts per sample were estimated from amplification of reference gene primers within the assay. To quantify the absolute abundance of each unique TCRbeta CDR3 rearrangement, sequence reads were collapsed and filtered. For each sample, productive Simpson clonality was calculated by taking the square root of Simpson's diversity index across productive rearrangements. What TCRdb holds here is the immuneACCESS table cut down to in-frame rearrangements. Part of the clones is not present; checked against another copy, under half of the missing clones reflect an unresolved V gene, and the others are unexplained. V and J calls and clone size follow that table, whereas D and trimming were derived from the DNA. The sample profile shows approximately 300,000 clones; about 80% of them were found once. In total, the top ten clones hold around 16% of the sample.

This entry belongs to a study of blood T cell repertoires in COVID-19 (dated by TCRdb to 2018 to 2021). In the study overall: Samples from collaborators originated in the United States, Italy and Spain and spanned both the acute and convalescent phases of COVID-19. Sample metadata almost always included a de-identified subject ID, COVID-19 status, age in years and sex. The material from the prospective study consisted of cDNA or gDNA derived from T cells, B-cell-depleted T cells, or PBMCs. The repertoires were released in a freely available public database intended as a resource for research on the immune response to SARS-CoV-2. The dataset comprised deeply sampled blood TCRbeta repertoires from subjects exposed to, actively infected with, or recovered from COVID-19. Samples came from the ongoing ImmuneRACE study (first 160 participants) plus 1,254 subjects from 6 global collaborators. Where available, HLA class I and class II types were obtained from metadata supplied by the sample provider rather than from assay-based typing.

The CDR3, cysteine through phenylalanine, is 14 amino acids long. The retained sequence is limited to the CDR3, 42 bases, with the frame set at the first base. The germline V gene (reference sequence) specifies MNHEY as CDR1 and SMNVEV as CDR2. V lost 6 bases and J lost 10 bases, and the count of bases not matched to a germline gene is 8. Paper-wide results and their limitations: Clinical and demographic metadata were provided uncurated, with the amount varying by source and participant.

The sequencing sample was made of peripheral blood. This TCR was recovered from an older person with COVID-19, enrolled during active disease. The rearranged segments are TRBV27 and TRBJ2-1; TRBD2 fits 11 bases in the junction. Here is the DNA: TGTGCCAGCAGCCAACTAGCGGGGGTCAGCGAGCAGTTCTTC. It codes for CASSQLAGVSEQFF.